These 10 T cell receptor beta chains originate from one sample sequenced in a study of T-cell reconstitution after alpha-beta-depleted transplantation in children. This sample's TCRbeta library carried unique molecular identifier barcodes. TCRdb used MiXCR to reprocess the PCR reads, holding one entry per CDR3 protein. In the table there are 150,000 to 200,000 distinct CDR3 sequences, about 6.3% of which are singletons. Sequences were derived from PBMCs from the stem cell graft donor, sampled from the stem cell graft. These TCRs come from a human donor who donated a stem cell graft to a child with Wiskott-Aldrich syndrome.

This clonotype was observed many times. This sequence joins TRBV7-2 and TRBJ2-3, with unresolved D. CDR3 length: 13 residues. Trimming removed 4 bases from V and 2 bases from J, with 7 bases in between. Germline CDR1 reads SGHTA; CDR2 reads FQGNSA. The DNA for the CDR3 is TGTGCCAGCAGCTCGAGACTCACAGATACGCAGTATTTT. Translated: CASSSRLTDTQYF. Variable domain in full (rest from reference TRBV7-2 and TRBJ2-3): GAGVSQSPSNKVTEKGKDVELRCDPISGHTALYWYRQSLGQGLEFLIYFQGNSAPDKSGLPSDRFSAERTGGSVSTLTIQRTQQEDSAVYLCASSSRLTDTQYFGPGTRLTVL.

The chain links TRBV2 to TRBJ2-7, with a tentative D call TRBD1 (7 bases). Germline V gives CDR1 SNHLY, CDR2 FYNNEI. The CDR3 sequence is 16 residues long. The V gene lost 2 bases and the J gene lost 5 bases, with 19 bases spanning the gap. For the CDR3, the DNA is TGTGCCAGCAGTGAAAGAAACGCCAGGGGGAGGAACGAGCAGTACTTC. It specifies CASSERNARGRNEQYF.

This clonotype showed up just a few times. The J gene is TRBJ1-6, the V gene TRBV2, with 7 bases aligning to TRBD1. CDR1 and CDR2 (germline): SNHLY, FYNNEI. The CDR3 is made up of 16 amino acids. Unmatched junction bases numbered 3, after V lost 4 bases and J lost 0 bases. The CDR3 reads CASSVGTDSYNSPLHF. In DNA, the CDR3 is TGTGCCAGCAGTGTAGGGACAGACTCCTATAATTCACCCCTCCACTTT.

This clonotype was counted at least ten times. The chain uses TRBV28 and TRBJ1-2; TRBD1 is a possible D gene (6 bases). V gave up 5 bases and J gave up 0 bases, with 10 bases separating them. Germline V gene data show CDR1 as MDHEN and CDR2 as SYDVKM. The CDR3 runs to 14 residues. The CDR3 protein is CASSTRGPNYGYTF. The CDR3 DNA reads TGTGCCAGCAGTACCAGGGGACCTAACTATGGCTACACCTTC.

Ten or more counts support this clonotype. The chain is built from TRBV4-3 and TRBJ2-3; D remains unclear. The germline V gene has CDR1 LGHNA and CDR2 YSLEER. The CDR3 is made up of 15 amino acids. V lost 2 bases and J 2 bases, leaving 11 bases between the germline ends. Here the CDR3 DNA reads TGCGCCAGCAGCCAACAAGCGCATAACACAGATACGCAGTATTTT. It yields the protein CASSQQAHNTDTQYF.

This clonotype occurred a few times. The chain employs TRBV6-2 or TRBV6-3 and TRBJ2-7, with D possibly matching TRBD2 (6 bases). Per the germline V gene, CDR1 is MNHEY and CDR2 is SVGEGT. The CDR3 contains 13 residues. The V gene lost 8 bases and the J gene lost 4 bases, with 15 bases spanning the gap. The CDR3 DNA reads TGTGCCAGCCGGGACTGGAAGGTATACGAGCAGTACTTC. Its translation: CASRDWKVYEQYF.

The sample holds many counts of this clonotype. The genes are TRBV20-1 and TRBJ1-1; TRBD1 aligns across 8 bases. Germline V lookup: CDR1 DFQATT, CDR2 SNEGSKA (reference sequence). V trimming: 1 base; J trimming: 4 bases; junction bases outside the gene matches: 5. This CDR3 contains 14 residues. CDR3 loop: CSARGQGMGTEAFF. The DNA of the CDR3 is TGCAGTGCTAGAGGACAGGGGATGGGCACTGAAGCTTTCTTT.

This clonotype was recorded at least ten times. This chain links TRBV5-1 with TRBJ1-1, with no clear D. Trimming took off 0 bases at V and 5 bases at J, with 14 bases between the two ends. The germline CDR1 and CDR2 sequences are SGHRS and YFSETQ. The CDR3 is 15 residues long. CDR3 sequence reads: CASSLDAGSRTEAFF. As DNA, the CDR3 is TGCGCCAGCAGCTTGGATGCCGGTTCGAGGACTGAAGCTTTCTTT.

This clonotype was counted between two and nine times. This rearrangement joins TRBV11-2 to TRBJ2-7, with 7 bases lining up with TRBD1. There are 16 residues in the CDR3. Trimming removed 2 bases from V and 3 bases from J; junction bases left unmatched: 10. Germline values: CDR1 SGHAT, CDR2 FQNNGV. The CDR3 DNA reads TGTGCCAGCAGCTTAACCTTTGGGACAGCCGGCTACGAGCAGTACTTC. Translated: CASSLTFGTAGYEQYF.

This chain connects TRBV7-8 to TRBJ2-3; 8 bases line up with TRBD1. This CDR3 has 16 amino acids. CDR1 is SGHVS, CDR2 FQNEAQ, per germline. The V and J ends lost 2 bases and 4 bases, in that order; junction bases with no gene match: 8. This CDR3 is CASSLFTGGLSDTQYF. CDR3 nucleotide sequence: TGTGCCAGCAGCTTATTTACAGGGGGATTATCAGATACGCAGTATTTT.